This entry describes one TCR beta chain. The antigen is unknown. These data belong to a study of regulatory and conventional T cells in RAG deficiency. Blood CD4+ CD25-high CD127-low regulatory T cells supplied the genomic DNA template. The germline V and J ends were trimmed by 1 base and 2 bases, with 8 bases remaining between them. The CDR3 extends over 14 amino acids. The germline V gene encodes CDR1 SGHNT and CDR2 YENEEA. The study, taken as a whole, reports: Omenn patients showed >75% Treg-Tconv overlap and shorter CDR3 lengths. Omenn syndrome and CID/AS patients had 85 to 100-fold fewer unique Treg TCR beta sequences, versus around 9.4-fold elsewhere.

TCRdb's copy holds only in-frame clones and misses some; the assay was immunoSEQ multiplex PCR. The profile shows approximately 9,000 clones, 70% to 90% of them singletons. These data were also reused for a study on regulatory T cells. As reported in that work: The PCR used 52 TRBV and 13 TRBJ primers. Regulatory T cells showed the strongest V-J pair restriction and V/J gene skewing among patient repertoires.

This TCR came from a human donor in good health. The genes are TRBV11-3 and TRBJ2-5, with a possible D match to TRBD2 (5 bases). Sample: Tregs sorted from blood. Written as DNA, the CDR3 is TGTGCCAGCAGCTTAGTAGCGCGGCAAGAGACCCAGTACTTC. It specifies CASSLVARQETQYF. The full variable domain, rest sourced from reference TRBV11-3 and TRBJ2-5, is EAGVVQSPRYKIIEKKQPVAFWCNPISGHNTLYWYLQNLGQGPELLIRYENEEAVDDSQLPKDRFSAERLKGVDSTLKIQPAELGDSAVYLCASSLVARQETQYFGPGTRLLVL.